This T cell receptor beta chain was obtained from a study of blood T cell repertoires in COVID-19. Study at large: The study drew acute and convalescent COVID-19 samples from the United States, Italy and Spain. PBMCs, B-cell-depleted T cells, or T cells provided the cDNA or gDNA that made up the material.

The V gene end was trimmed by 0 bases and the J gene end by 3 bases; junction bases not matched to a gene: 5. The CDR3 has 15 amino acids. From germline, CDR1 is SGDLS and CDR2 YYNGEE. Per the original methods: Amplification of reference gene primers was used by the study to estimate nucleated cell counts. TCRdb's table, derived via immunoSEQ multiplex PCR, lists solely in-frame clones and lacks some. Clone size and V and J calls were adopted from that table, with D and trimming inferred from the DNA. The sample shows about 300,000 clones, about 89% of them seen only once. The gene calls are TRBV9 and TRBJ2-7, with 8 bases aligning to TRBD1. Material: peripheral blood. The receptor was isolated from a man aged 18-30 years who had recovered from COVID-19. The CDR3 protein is CASSVETGTGYEQYF. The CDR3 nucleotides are TGTGCCAGCAGCGTAGAAACCGGGACAGGCTACGAGCAGTACTTC.